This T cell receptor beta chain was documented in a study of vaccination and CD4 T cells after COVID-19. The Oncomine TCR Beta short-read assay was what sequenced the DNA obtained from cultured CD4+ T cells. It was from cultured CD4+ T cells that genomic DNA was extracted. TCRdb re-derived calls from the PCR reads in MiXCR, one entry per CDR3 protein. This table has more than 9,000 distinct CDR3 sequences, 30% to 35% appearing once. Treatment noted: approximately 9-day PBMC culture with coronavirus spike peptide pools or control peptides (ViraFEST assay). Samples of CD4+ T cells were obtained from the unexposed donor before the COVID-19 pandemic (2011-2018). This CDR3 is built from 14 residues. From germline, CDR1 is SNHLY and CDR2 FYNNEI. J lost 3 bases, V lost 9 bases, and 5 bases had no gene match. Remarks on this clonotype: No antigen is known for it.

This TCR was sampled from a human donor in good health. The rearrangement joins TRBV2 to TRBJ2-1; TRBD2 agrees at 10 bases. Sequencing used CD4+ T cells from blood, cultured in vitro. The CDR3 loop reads CASSSSGSYNEQFF. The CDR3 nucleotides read TGTGCCAGTTCGTCTAGCGGGAGCTACAATGAGCAGTTCTTC.